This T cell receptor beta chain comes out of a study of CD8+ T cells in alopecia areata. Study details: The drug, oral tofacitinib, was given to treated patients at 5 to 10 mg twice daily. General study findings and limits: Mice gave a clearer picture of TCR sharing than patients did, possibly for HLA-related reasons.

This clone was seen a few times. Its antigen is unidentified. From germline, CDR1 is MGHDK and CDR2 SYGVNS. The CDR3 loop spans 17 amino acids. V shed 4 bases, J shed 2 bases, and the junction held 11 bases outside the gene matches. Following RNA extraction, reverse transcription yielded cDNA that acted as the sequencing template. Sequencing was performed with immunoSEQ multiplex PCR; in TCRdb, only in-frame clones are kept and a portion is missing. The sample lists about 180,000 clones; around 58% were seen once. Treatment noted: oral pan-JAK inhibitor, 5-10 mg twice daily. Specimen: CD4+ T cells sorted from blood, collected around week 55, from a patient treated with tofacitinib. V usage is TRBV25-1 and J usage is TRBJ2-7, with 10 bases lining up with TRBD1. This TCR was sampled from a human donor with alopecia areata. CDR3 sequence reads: CASSGGDRGLVTYEQYF. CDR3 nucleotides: TGTGCCAGCAGTGGGGGAGACAGGGGGCTAGTTACCTACGAGCAGTACTTC.